These 25 T cell receptor beta chains share one sample of origin, sequenced in a study of vaccination and CD4 T cells after COVID-19. TCRdb re-called the PCR reads with MiXCR, one entry per CDR3 protein. The repertoire holds about 18,000 distinct CDR3 sequences, with approximately 59% as singletons. Sequenced material: CD4+ T cells from blood, taken before SARS-CoV-2 vaccination. The receptors were sampled from a human donor who had recovered from COVID-19.

V and J are TRBV7-2 and TRBJ1-5; D remains ambiguous. Trimming pared 2 bases from V and 8 bases from J, leaving 13 bases between. The CDR3 extends over 14 amino acids. The germline V gene encodes CDR1 SGHTA and CDR2 FQGNSA. CDR3 coding DNA: TGTGCCAGCAGCTTACGCCAGACGGTTGAGCCCCAGCATTTT. Its translation is CASSLRQTVEPQHF.

The rearrangement links TRBV27 to TRBJ2-3, with 12 bases that match TRBD2. CDR3 length equals 15 residues. CDR1 is MNHEY, CDR2 SMNVEV, per germline (reference sequence). With 2 bases clipped from V and 3 bases from J, the junction kept 0 bases outside the gene matches. As DNA, the CDR3 is TGTGCCAGCAGTTTAGGGACTAGCGGGACAGATACGCAGTATTTT. The encoded protein is CASSLGTSGTDTQYF.

This chain links TRBV7-9 with TRBJ2-2, with TRBD1 as a possible D gene (5 bases). Deletions cut 2 bases from V and 1 base from J, with 8 bases between. The CDR3 spans 15 residues. In germline, CDR1 is SEHNR, CDR2 FQNEAQ (reference sequence). The CDR3 region is CASSLSGRNTGELFF. As DNA, the CDR3 is TGTGCCAGCAGCTTATCAGGGCGGAACACCGGGGAGCTGTTTTTT.

The CDR3 coding sequence is TGTGCCAGTAGTATAGAGGCAGGAGCCTACAATGAGCAGTTCTTC. Residues: CASSIEAGAYNEQFF. The V and J genes are TRBV19 and TRBJ2-1, with D uncertain. The ends were cut back, 0 bases at V and 2 bases at J, with 8 bases in the middle. The CDR3 contains 15 residues. CDR1 and CDR2 from the germline V gene are LNHDA and SQIVND (reference sequence).

CDR3 nucleotides: TGTGCCAGCACCGAACGGGACAGACGCAATCAGCCCCAGCATTTT. Its translation: CASTERDRRNQPQHF. The rearrangement uses TRBV6-1 and TRBJ1-5, with TRBD1 matching 7 bases. V lost 7 bases, J lost 2 bases, and 8 bases stayed unmatched. CDR1 MNHNS and CDR2 SASEGT come from the germline V gene. The CDR3 is made up of 15 amino acids.

The genes are TRBV15 and TRBJ1-6, with D perhaps matching TRBD1 (6 bases). The germline V gene has CDR1 LNHNV and CDR2 YYDKDF (reference sequence). The CDR3 runs to 21 residues. V lost 0 bases and J lost 8, with 29 bases in between. The CDR3, as DNA: TGTGCCACCAGCAGAGAGACACCGGGGGGCGCAAGGGGAGGCTTATATTCACCCCTCCACTTT. Translating gives CATSRETPGGARGGLYSPLHF.

This chain links TRBV7-2 with TRBJ1-1; the D is unclear. The V gene's germline CDR1 is SGHTA and CDR2 FQGNSA. Trimming took 5 bases from V and 0 from J, leaving 10 bases between them. CDR3 length: 14 residues. As DNA, the CDR3 is TGTGCCAGCAGCGTGGCAGAGCTGAACACTGAAGCTTTCTTT. Amino acids: CASSVAELNTEAFF.

This clonotype turned up a few times. The V call is TRBV20-1, the J call TRBJ1-5; D gene ambiguous. Germline assignment: CDR1 DFQATT and CDR2 SNEGSKA (reference sequence). The CDR3 has 13 residues. Trimming removed 0 bases from V and 6 bases from J, with 9 bases in between. CDR3 nucleotides: TGCAGTGCTAGAGATAAAGCCAGTCAGCCCCAGCATTTT. It translates to CSARDKASQPQHF.

This clonotype was seen only a few times. J is TRBJ1-6 and V is TRBV20-1; 7 positions match TRBD1. CDR1 and CDR2 from the germline V gene are DFQATT and SNEGSKA (reference sequence). The V and J ends lost 6 bases and 8 bases, in that order; junction bases with no gene match: 10. This CDR3 is built from 14 residues. The CDR3 loop is CSAQGQRMDSPLHF. In nucleotides, the CDR3 is TGCAGTGCCCAGGGACAGAGAATGGATTCACCCCTCCACTTT.

Only one count was recorded for this clonotype. The V and J genes are TRBV12-3 or TRBV12-4 and TRBJ1-2; D unclear. V lost 3 bases to trimming and J lost 6 bases, with 11 bases between them. This CDR3 is built from 13 residues. This CDR3 reads CASSLDLGNGYTF. In nucleotides, the CDR3 is TGTGCCAGCAGTTTGGATCTCGGTAATGGCTACACCTTC.

The chain is built from TRBV20-1 and TRBJ2-2, with a weak D call TRBD2 (6 bases). In germline, CDR1 is DFQATT, CDR2 SNEGSKA (reference sequence). Trimming removed 6 bases from V and 2 bases from J, with 13 bases in between. The length of the CDR3 is 14 residues. The CDR3 sequence: CSAKRGTNTGELFF. CDR3 in DNA: TGCAGTGCCAAACGTGGGACTAACACCGGGGAGCTGTTTTTT.

This clonotype has just one count. This chain links TRBV6-1 with TRBJ1-5; D call uncertain. Between the trimmed V and J ends, which lost 2 bases and 4 bases, there was a span of 12 bases. The CDR3 length is 15 residues. CDR1 MNHNS and CDR2 SASEGT come from the germline V gene. The CDR3 DNA follows: TGTGCCAGCAGTGAAATAGGAGGGCGGAATCAGCCCCAGCATTTT. It is translated as CASSEIGGRNQPQHF.

V and J are TRBV20-1 and TRBJ2-1, with D maybe TRBD1 (5 bases). Germline-derived CDR1 and CDR2 are DFQATT and SNEGSKA (reference sequence). V lost 3 bases to trimming and J lost 9 bases, with 15 bases between them. CDR3 length equals 13 residues. For the CDR3, the DNA is TGCAGTGCTAGCTCCCCAAGGGGTAGTGAGCAGTTCTTC. Translation: CSASSPRGSEQFF.

V gene TRBV19 combines with J gene TRBJ1-5, with D tentatively TRBD1 (5 bases). The CDR3 covers 15 residues. With 4 bases removed from V and 0 bases from J, the gap between germline ends came to 10 bases. CDR1 is LNHDA and CDR2 is SQIVND in the germline V gene (reference sequence). The CDR3 nucleotides read TGTGCCAGTAGTAATCGTAGGGGTAGCAATCAGCCCCAGCATTTT. Its translation: CASSNRRGSNQPQHF.

The chain combines TRBV15 with TRBJ2-2; 10 positions agree with TRBD2. The CDR3 loop spans 16 amino acids. V lost 3 bases to trimming and J lost 5 bases; unmatched junction nucleotides: 6. CDR1 LNHNV and CDR2 YYDKDF come from the germline V gene (reference sequence). The DNA of the CDR3 is TGTGCCACCAGCAGTCTAGCGGGAGCTCGGACCGGGGAGCTGTTTTTT. Its translation: CATSSLAGARTGELFF.

This chain connects TRBV20-1 to TRBJ2-5; 7 bases are a match to TRBD2. Trimming cost V 6 bases and J 2 bases; bases outside gene matches: 12. The length of the CDR3 is 15 residues. Germline loops: CDR1 DFQATT, CDR2 SNEGSKA (reference sequence). CDR3 coding DNA: TGCAGTGCCCCTCGGGCTAGCGGTAATCAAGAGACCCAGTACTTC. It codes for CSAPRASGNQETQYF.

The rearrangement joins TRBV27 to TRBJ2-1, with a possible D match to TRBD2 (5 bases). Germline lookup yields CDR1 MNHEY and CDR2 SMNVEV (reference sequence). The V and J ends lost 2 bases and 4 bases respectively, with 9 bases between them. The CDR3 covers 14 residues. CDR3 in amino acids: CASSLERNYNEQFF. The CDR3 DNA reads as TGTGCCAGCAGTTTAGAGCGGAATTACAATGAGCAGTTCTTC.

J is TRBJ2-3 and V is TRBV7-9; D is ambiguous. This CDR3 has 16 residues. Germline V gene sequence: CDR1 SEHNR, CDR2 FQNEAQ (reference sequence). V lost 5 bases to trimming and J lost 3 bases, with 18 bases between them. The CDR3 loop reads CASSPATQVLTDTQYF. CDR3 bases: TGTGCCAGCAGCCCCGCCACCCAGGTTCTAACAGATACGCAGTATTTT. The whole variable domain, remainder taken from reference TRBV7-9 and TRBJ2-3, is DTGVSQNPRHKITKRGQNVTFRCDPISEHNRLYWYRQTLGQGPEFLTYFQNEAQLEKSRLLSDRFSAERPKGSFSTLEIQRTEQGDSAMYLCASSPATQVLTDTQYFGPGTRLTVL.

The chain is built from TRBV20-1 and TRBJ1-2; D possibly corresponds to TRBD1 (6 bases). CDR3 length equals 11 residues. Germline CDR1 DFQATT, CDR2 SNEGSKA (reference sequence). V was clipped by 6 bases and J by 5 bases, with 10 bases between them. The chain's CDR3 is CSAPTGYGYTF. CDR3 bases: TGCAGTGCACCCACAGGGTATGGCTACACCTTC.

This clonotype was seen a few times. This chain connects TRBV27 to TRBJ1-5, with a possible D match to TRBD1 (6 bases). V was pared by 5 bases and J by 4 bases, with 12 bases between. CDR1 is MNHEY, CDR2 SMNVEV, per germline (reference sequence). The CDR3 is 14 residues long. The CDR3 protein is CASSPRGYNQPQHF. The CDR3 bases are TGTGCCAGCAGTCCCAGGGGCTATAATCAGCCCCAGCATTTT.

This clonotype was seen just once. The V and J genes are TRBV18 and TRBJ2-7, with 10 bases aligning to TRBD1. The CDR3 is 14 residues long. Trimming cost V 1 base and J 7 bases; bases outside gene matches: 4. The V gene's germline CDR1 is KGHSH and CDR2 LQKENI. The CDR3, as DNA: TGTGCCAGCTCACCACGACAGGGGGCGAGGGAGCAGTACTTC. Amino acid sequence: CASSPRQGAREQYF.

The chain uses TRBV20-1 and TRBJ2-5; 10 bases line up with TRBD2. Germline loops: CDR1 DFQATT, CDR2 SNEGSKA (reference sequence). The trim removed 5 bases at V and 2 bases at J, leaving 2 bases unmatched. There are 13 residues in the CDR3. The CDR3 region is CSAPGLAQETQYF. CDR3 bases: TGCAGTGCTCCGGGACTAGCGCAAGAGACCCAGTACTTC.

DNA for the CDR3: TGTGCCAGCAGCTGGGACAGGGGCACAGATACGCAGTATTTT. It encodes CASSWDRGTDTQYF. V gene TRBV5-6 combines with J gene TRBJ2-3, with 9 bases matching TRBD1. The ends lost 3 bases at V and 1 base at J; junction bases unmatched: 0. Germline V gives CDR1 SGHDT, CDR2 YYEEEE. The CDR3 runs 14 residues.

V is TRBV6-1 and J is TRBJ1-4; the D gene is possibly TRBD1 (5 bases). This CDR3 is built from 15 residues. Between the trimmed V and J ends, which lost 7 bases and 8 bases, there was a span of 20 bases. Per the germline V gene, CDR1 is MNHNS and CDR2 is SASEGT. CDR3 region: CASTLTGGLGEKLFF. In DNA, the CDR3 is TGTGCCAGCACTCTTACGGGGGGATTGGGCGAAAAACTGTTTTTT.

The chain combines TRBV19 with TRBJ1-1; D is unresolved. From germline, CDR1 is LNHDA and CDR2 SQIVND (reference sequence). CDR3 length equals 12 residues. Trimming took 7 bases from V and 6 from J, leaving 12 bases between them. CDR3 amino acids: CASTGDGPEAFF. As DNA, the CDR3 is TGTGCCAGTACAGGTGATGGTCCTGAAGCTTTCTTT.